This T cell receptor (beta chain) originates from a study of T cell responses to AZD1222 COVID-19 vaccine. Produced via immunoSEQ multiplex PCR; TCRdb's table is partial and in-frame only. The data contain 150,000 to 200,000 clones, approximately 90% of them seen just once; the ten biggest clones take up roughly 2.5%. This clone was counted a few times. From germline, CDR1 is LNHNV and CDR2 YYDKDF (reference sequence). The CDR3 is 15 amino acids. Trimming removed 5 bases from V and 7 bases from J, with 20 bases in between. The chain carries TRBV15 and TRBJ2-5, with a tentative D call TRBD2 (5 bases). Specimen: peripheral blood, collected on day 0 of AZD1222 vaccination. The TCR was taken from an adult in good health. The CDR3 region is CATSGVTLGPGTQYF. The DNA of the CDR3 is TGTGCCACCAGCGGCGTCACACTAGGGCCTGGGACCCAGTACTTC.